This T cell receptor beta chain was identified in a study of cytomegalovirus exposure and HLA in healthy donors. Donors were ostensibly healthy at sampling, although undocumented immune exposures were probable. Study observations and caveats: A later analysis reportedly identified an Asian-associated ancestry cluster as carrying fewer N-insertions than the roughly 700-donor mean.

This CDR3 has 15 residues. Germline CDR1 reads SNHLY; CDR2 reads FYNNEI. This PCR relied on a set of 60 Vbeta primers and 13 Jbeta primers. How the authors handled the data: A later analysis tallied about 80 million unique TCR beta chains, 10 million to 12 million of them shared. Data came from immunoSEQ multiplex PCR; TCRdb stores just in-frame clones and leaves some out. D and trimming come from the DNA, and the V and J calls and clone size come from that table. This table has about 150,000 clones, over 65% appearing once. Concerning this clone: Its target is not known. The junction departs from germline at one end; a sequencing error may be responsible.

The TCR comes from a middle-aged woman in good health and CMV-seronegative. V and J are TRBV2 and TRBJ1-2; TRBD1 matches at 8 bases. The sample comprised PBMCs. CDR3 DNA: TGTGCCAGCAGCGAAGAAGACAGGGGCAGTTATGGCTACACCTTC. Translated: CASSEEDRGSYGYTF.